The 30 T cell receptor beta chains in this list originate from one sample, sequenced in a study of blood T cell repertoires in COVID-19. Libraries were prepared by immunoSEQ multiplex PCR; TCRdb keeps only in-frame clonotypes and omits some of them. This table holds 120,000 to 150,000 clones, roughly 89% found once. The sample consisted of PBMCs or T cells enriched from blood (not recorded which). These receptors were taken from a woman between 50 and 59 years old who had been exposed to COVID-19.

The rearrangement links TRBV27 to TRBJ1-2; TRBD1 matches at 7 bases. J was trimmed by 4 bases and V by 6 bases; bases with no gene match: 8. CDR1 is MNHEY, CDR2 SMNVEV, per germline (reference sequence). This CDR3 has 14 amino acids. The CDR3 region is CASRDEGTVYGYTF. The CDR3 region has the DNA TGTGCCAGCAGGGACGAAGGGACAGTCTATGGCTACACCTTC.

The rearrangement uses TRBV4-3 and TRBJ1-3; D gene uncertain. Trimming removed 3 bases at V and 8 bases at J, with 17 bases between. Germline V gene lookup returns CDR1 LGHNA and CDR2 YSLEER. This CDR3 has 15 amino acids. The CDR3 nucleotides read TGCGCCAGCAGCCAGAACCTTTATGCCCGGGACACCATATATTTT. Translation gives CASSQNLYARDTIYF.

The rearrangement joins TRBV3-1 (or the pseudogene TRBV3-2) to TRBJ1-2; a possible D gene is TRBD1 (5 bases). V dropped 11 bases and J dropped 5 bases, with 18 bases sitting between them. CDR1 and CDR2 from the germline V gene are LGHDT and YNNKEL (reference sequence). This CDR3 is built from 13 residues. CDR3 bases: TGTGCCGTGTGCAGCCAGGGAGGATATGGCTACACCTTC. Its protein is CAVCSQGGYGYTF.

The J gene is TRBJ1-2, the V gene TRBV19; a possible D gene is TRBD1 (5 bases). Trimming shortened V by 6 bases and J by 3 bases, and 14 bases separated the two germline ends. This CDR3 region has 14 residues. CDR1 LNHDA and CDR2 SQIVND come from the germline V gene (reference sequence). CDR3 sequence (DNA): TGTGCCAGTAGCTCCGACCGACAGTACTATGGCTACACCTTC. Translation gives CASSSDRQYYGYTF.

This chain joins TRBV23-1 and TRBJ2-7; 7 nucleotides align to TRBD2. TRBV23-1 is noted as an ORF with a role that remains uncertain. V shed 0 bases, J shed 5 bases, and the junction held 1 base outside the gene matches. The CDR3 is made up of 13 amino acids. The CDR3 loop is CASSQSGGDEQYF. Here the CDR3 DNA reads TGCGCCAGCAGTCAATCTGGGGGGGACGAGCAGTACTTC.

This rearrangement joins TRBV28 to TRBJ2-7, with a weak D call TRBD1 (6 bases). Deletions cut 9 bases from V and 3 bases from J, with 24 bases between. Germline CDR1 and CDR2: MDHEN and SYDVKM. This CDR3 is 16 amino acids long. CDR3 loop: CASFRDTRHSGYEQYF. The CDR3 DNA follows: TGTGCCAGTTTTCGGGACACCAGACATTCGGGCTACGAGCAGTACTTC.

This sequence joins TRBV19 and TRBJ2-3; the D gene is possibly TRBD2 (5 bases). Trimming left V 5 bases short and J 7 bases short, with 13 bases between. The CDR3 contains 13 residues. The germline V gene has CDR1 LNHDA and CDR2 SQIVND (reference sequence). The CDR3 DNA reads TGTGCCAGTAGTTTTAGTGGACTGAATACGCAGTATTTT. This translates into CASSFSGLNTQYF.

Only one count was recorded for this clone. The rearrangement links TRBV11-3 to TRBJ2-3, with 10 bases fitting TRBD1. The J segment lost 8 bases and the V segment lost 5 bases, leaving 16 bases of the junction unmatched. CDR1 is SGHNT, CDR2 YENEEA, per germline. The CDR3 totals 17 residues. The CDR3 DNA follows: TGTGCCAGCAGCCGGGGTATGACAGGGGGCATTGGGGGTACGCAGTATTTT. Amino acid sequence: CASSRGMTGGIGGTQYF.

The J gene is TRBJ2-3, the V gene TRBV10-1; TRBD2 is a possible D gene (5 bases). This CDR3 contains 13 residues. The V gene lost 8 bases and the J gene lost 3 bases, with 12 bases spanning the gap. Germline V lookup: CDR1 WNHNN, CDR2 SYGVQD (reference sequence). CDR3 in amino acids: CASQGGGTDTQYF. CDR3 bases: TGCGCCAGCCAAGGTGGCGGGACAGATACGCAGTATTTT.

The chain couples TRBV6-5 to TRBJ2-4; D unclear. Trimming pared 9 bases from V and 7 bases from J, leaving 19 bases between. The CDR3 extends over 14 amino acids. The germline CDR1 and CDR2 sequences are MNHEY and SVGAGI. DNA for the CDR3: TGTGCCAGTAAATCGGGTCCCTCGCGGAACATTCAGTACTTC. Its protein product is CASKSGPSRNIQYF.

In its sample, this clone was seen a few times. The genes are TRBV10-1 and TRBJ2-2; D ambiguous. This CDR3 comprises 13 residues. Between the trimmed V and J ends, which lost 6 bases and 5 bases, there was a span of 10 bases. Germline V CDR1 and CDR2: WNHNN, SYGVQD (reference sequence). The CDR3 loop is CASSLSETGELFF. CDR3 DNA: TGCGCCAGCAGCCTGAGCGAAACCGGGGAGCTGTTTTTT.

This clone turned up a few times. This chain links TRBV3-1 (or the pseudogene TRBV3-2) with TRBJ1-6; a weak D match, TRBD1 (6 bases). V shed 11 bases and J shed 10 bases, with 18 bases lying between them. The CDR3 contains 13 residues. Germline CDR1 reads LGHDT; CDR2 reads YNNKEL (reference sequence). The CDR3 is CAGQKISKSPLHF. The CDR3 nucleotides are TGTGCCGGACAGAAAATTTCGAAATCACCCCTCCACTTT.

The rearrangement uses TRBV9 and TRBJ2-4; D is possibly TRBD1 (5 bases). Germline-derived CDR1 and CDR2 are SGDLS and YYNGEE. Between the trimmed V and J ends, which lost 7 bases and 1 base, there was a span of 9 bases. This CDR3 region has 13 residues. This CDR3 reads CASSPGAKNIQYF. In nucleotides, the CDR3 is TGTGCCAGCTCCCCAGGGGCCAAAAACATTCAGTACTTC.

The chain couples TRBV30 to TRBJ1-1, with D perhaps TRBD1 (5 bases). Trimming took off 4 bases at V and 1 base at J, with 13 bases between the two ends. The CDR3 totals 14 residues. Germline-derived CDR1 and CDR2 are GTSNPN and SVGIG (reference sequence). In DNA form, the CDR3 reads TGTGCCTGGAAGCCGCGGGGGAGGAACACTGAAGCTTTCTTT. Its protein product is CAWKPRGRNTEAFF.

The CDR3 coding sequence is TGTGCCAGTAGTATTAGGGGCACCGGGTACGGGGCCAACGTCCTGACTTTC. As protein: CASSIRGTGYGANVLTF. The rearrangement joins TRBV19 to TRBJ2-6, with TRBD1 as a possible D gene (5 bases). The CDR3 totals 17 residues. Germline assignment: CDR1 LNHDA and CDR2 SQIVND (reference sequence). V was clipped by 3 bases and J by 4 bases, with 16 bases between them.

The rearrangement joins TRBV6-5 to TRBJ1-3; D may be TRBD1 (6 bases). The germline V and J ends were trimmed by 5 bases and 9 bases, with 17 bases remaining between them. CDR1 and CDR2 from the germline V gene are MNHEY and SVGAGI. This CDR3 comprises 14 residues. The CDR3 DNA reads as TGTGCCAGCAGTCCTGGGACACGGGAAGGCACCATATATTTT. It translates to CASSPGTREGTIYF.

The rearrangement joins TRBV20-1 to TRBJ2-5, with D possibly TRBD2 on 6 matching bases. Looked up from germline, CDR1 is DFQATT and CDR2 is SNEGSKA (reference sequence). CDR3 size: 15 residues. The V end lost 3 bases, the J end lost 4 bases, and 18 bases lay between the germline ends. CDR3 coding DNA: TGCAGTGCTAGTGTCGGACTATCCGGGGGAGAGACCCAGTACTTC. Its protein product is CSASVGLSGGETQYF.

The chain links TRBV6-2 or TRBV6-3 to TRBJ2-7; 7 positions agree with TRBD1. The CDR3 is 16 amino acids. The J segment lost 2 bases and the V segment lost 7 bases, leaving 14 bases of the junction unmatched. Germline-derived CDR1 and CDR2 are MNHEY and SVGEGT. The CDR3 coding sequence is TGTGCCAGCACTTATAGCCGGCAGACAGGGACCTACGAGCAGTACTTC. Amino acid sequence: CASTYSRQTGTYEQYF.

The V gene is TRBV18, the J gene TRBJ1-3, with D unclear. With 5 bases removed from V and 5 bases from J, the gap between germline ends came to 10 bases. This CDR3 spans 13 amino acids. Germline CDR1 and CDR2: KGHSH and LQKENI. CDR3 sequence reads: CASSSIDRNTIYF. The CDR3 DNA reads TGTGCCAGCTCATCGATCGACAGAAACACCATATATTTT.

This clone was recorded a few times. The DNA for the CDR3 is TGTGCCAGCAGCCCCTGGACAGATAATTCACCCCTCCACTTT. Translating it yields CASSPWTDNSPLHF. This sequence joins TRBV3-1 (or the pseudogene TRBV3-2) and TRBJ1-6, with a tentative D call TRBD1 (6 bases). The CDR3 is made up of 14 amino acids. The germline V gene has CDR1 LGHDT and CDR2 YNNKEL (reference sequence). Trimming left V 4 bases short and J 5 bases short, with 9 bases between.

V gene TRBV29-1 combines with J gene TRBJ1-2, with D perhaps matching TRBD1 (5 bases). Trimming removed 5 bases at V and 5 bases at J, with 12 bases between. The CDR3 consists of 12 residues. Germline-derived CDR1 and CDR2 are SQVTM and ANQGSEA. In nucleotides, the CDR3 is TGCAGCGTTACTACAGGATCTTATGGCTACACCTTC. Its protein product is CSVTTGSYGYTF.

This clone was found once. The chain uses TRBV28 and TRBJ1-6; D is possibly TRBD1 (5 bases). The CDR3 has 16 residues. Looked up from germline, CDR1 is MDHEN and CDR2 is SYDVKM. Trimming stripped 2 bases from V and 3 bases from J, with 11 bases between. The CDR3 DNA is TGTGCCAGCAGTTTAGTCCAGGGCCTCTATAATTCACCCCTCCACTTT. Translation: CASSLVQGLYNSPLHF.

The chain combines TRBV7-2 with TRBJ1-4, with a weak D call TRBD1 (6 bases). The germline V gene encodes CDR1 SGHTA and CDR2 FQGNSA. CDR3 length: 19 residues. V lost 5 bases to trimming and J lost 5 bases, with 27 bases between them. The CDR3 nucleotides read TGTGCCAGCAGCCGCCCGGACAGACGTGCGACTTGGCTAAATGAAAAACTGTTTTTT. Translated: CASSRPDRRATWLNEKLFF.

The J gene is TRBJ1-5, the V gene TRBV7-3; no clear D gene. The CDR3 extends over 13 amino acids. V was trimmed by 1 base and J by 5 bases, leaving 6 bases between them. Germline lookup yields CDR1 SGHTA and CDR2 FQGTGA. In DNA form, the CDR3 reads TGTGCCAGCAGCTTAAGTGCGGATCAGCCCCAGCATTTT. Residues: CASSLSADQPQHF.

The chain has TRBV7-2 and TRBJ1-4, with a weak D call TRBD1 (6 bases). Trimming removed 6 bases from V and 4 bases from J, with 12 bases in between. The germline V gene encodes CDR1 SGHTA and CDR2 FQGNSA. This CDR3 has 14 residues. CDR3 protein: CASRPGGLNEKLFF. The CDR3, as DNA: TGTGCCAGCAGGCCCGGGGGGCTTAATGAAAAACTGTTTTTT.

The rearrangement links TRBV5-1 to TRBJ1-2, with D uncertain. Trimming cost V 0 bases and J 8 bases, with 17 bases left between them. The CDR3 is 15 residues long. The V gene's germline CDR1 is SGHRS and CDR2 YFSETQ. Here the CDR3 DNA reads TGCGCCAGCAGCTTGGGTGGCCAAAACTCCGGGGGCTACACCTTC. This translates into CASSLGGQNSGGYTF.

This chain connects TRBV7-9 to TRBJ1-4; D gene uncertain. Trimming shortened V by 1 base and J by 5 bases, and 8 bases separated the two germline ends. The CDR3 is 14 residues long. Germline V CDR1 and CDR2: SEHNR, FQNEAQ (reference sequence). This CDR3 reads CASSLDGGNEKLFF. The CDR3, as DNA: TGTGCCAGCAGCTTAGATGGCGGGAATGAAAAACTGTTTTTT.

The chain couples TRBV14 to TRBJ1-2; D unresolved. The V gene lost 6 bases and the J gene lost 4 bases, with 21 bases spanning the gap. The CDR3 sequence is 16 residues long. Germline lookup yields CDR1 SGHDN and CDR2 FVKESK. This chain's CDR3 is CASSRRGSSLAYGYTF. CDR3 DNA: TGTGCCAGCAGTCGACGAGGAAGCTCCCTCGCCTATGGCTACACCTTC.

This chain connects TRBV19 to TRBJ1-1, with D possibly matching TRBD1 (6 bases). Trimming left V 7 bases short and J 4 bases short, with 13 bases between. CDR3 length: 13 residues. Germline loops: CDR1 LNHDA, CDR2 SQIVND (reference sequence). The CDR3 sequence is CASITSRGTEAFF. In DNA, the CDR3 is TGTGCCAGTATCACCAGCAGGGGCACTGAAGCTTTCTTT. Full variable domain (outside the CDR3, taken from reference TRBV19 and TRBJ1-1): DGGITQSPKYLFRKEGQNVTLSCEQNLNHDAMYWYRQDPGQGLRLIYYSQIVNDFQKGDIAEGYSVSREKKESFPLTVTSAQKNPTAFYLCASITSRGTEAFFGQGTRLTVV.

This clone was detected once. The rearrangement uses TRBV4-1 and TRBJ2-4; 9 bases align to TRBD2. Unmatched junction bases numbered 11, after V lost 1 base and J lost 4 bases. The CDR3 covers 18 residues. The germline V gene encodes CDR1 MGHRA and CDR2 YSYEKL. The CDR3 loop reads CASSQGSAAGGLKNIQYF. CDR3 DNA sequence: TGCGCCAGCAGCCAAGGGAGCGCGGCGGGGGGGCTAAAAAACATTCAGTACTTC.